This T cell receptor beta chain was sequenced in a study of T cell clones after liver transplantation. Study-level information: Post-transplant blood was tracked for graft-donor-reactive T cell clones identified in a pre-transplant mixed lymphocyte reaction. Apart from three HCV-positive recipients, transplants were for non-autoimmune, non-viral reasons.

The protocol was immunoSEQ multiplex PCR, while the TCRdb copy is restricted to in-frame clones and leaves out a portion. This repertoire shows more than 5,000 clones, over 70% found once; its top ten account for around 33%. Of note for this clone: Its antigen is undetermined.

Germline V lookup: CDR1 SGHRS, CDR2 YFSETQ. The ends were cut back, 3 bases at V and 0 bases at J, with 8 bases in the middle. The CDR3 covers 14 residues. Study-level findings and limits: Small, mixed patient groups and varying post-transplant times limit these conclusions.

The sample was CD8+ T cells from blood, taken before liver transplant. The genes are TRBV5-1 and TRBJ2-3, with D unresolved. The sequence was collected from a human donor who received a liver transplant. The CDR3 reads CASSSYRSTDTQYF. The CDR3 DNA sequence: TGCGCCAGCAGCTCCTACCGTAGCACAGATACGCAGTATTTT. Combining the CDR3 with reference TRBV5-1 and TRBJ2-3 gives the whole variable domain KAGVTQTPRYLIKTRGQQVTLSCSPISGHRSVSWYQQTPGQGLQFLFEYFSETQRNKGNFPGRFSGRQFSNSRSEMNVSTLELGDSALYLCASSSYRSTDTQYFGPGTRLTVL.